The source of this T cell receptor beta chain is a study of blood T cell repertoires in COVID-19. Study in general: Samples representing acute and convalescent COVID-19 were sourced from the United States, Italy and Spain. From T cells, B-cell-depleted T cells, or PBMCs came the material, which was cDNA or gDNA.

The CDR3 has 15 amino acids. V was trimmed by 2 bases and J by 0 bases, leaving 10 bases between them. Per germline, CDR1 MDHEN and CDR2 SYDVKM. Authors' processing steps: By means of reference gene primer amplification, nucleated cell counts were estimated. Method: immunoSEQ multiplex PCR; TCRdb's copy keeps in-frame clones and lacks some. V and J calls and clone size are as listed in that table; D and trimming were resolved from the DNA. This table holds more than 35,000 clones, roughly 78% found once. J is TRBJ1-1 and V is TRBV28; D is uncertain. The sample comprised peripheral blood. The source of this sequence is a man older than 75 with active or convalescent COVID-19. CDR3 sequence: CASSLMPGMNTEAFF. The CDR3 DNA reads as TGTGCCAGCAGTTTAATGCCAGGTATGAACACTGAAGCTTTCTTT.